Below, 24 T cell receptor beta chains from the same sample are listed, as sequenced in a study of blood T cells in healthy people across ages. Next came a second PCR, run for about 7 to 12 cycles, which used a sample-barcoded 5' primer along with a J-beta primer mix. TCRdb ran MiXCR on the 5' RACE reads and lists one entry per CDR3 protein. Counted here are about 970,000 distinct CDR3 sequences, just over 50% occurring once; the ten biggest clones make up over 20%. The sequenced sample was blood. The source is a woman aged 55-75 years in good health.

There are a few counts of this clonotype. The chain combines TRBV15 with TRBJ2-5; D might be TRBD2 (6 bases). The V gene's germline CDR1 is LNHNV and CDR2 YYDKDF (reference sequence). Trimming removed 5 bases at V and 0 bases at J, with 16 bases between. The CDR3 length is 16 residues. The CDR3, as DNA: TGTGCCACCAGCCCCCCTCAGGAGGGGTACCAAGAGACCCAGTACTTC. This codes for CATSPPQEGYQETQYF.

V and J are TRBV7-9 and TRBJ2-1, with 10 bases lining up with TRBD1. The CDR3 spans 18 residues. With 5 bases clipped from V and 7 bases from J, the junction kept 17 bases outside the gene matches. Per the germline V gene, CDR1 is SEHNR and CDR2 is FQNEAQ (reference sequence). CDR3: CASSPGTGATEKSNEQFF. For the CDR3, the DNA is TGTGCCAGCAGCCCCGGGACAGGGGCGACGGAGAAGTCAAATGAGCAGTTCTTC. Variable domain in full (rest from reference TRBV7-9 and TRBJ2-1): DTGVSQNPRHKITKRGQNVTFRCDPISEHNRLYWYRQTLGQGPEFLTYFQNEAQLEKSRLLSDRFSAERPKGSFSTLEIQRTEQGDSAMYLCASSPGTGATEKSNEQFFGPGTRLTVL.

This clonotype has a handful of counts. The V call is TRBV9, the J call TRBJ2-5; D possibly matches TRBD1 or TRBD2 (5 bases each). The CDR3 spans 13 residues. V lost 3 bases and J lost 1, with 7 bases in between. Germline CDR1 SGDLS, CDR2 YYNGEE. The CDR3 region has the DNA TGTGCCAGCAGCGCTGGGACCCAAGAGACCCAGTACTTC. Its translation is CASSAGTQETQYF.

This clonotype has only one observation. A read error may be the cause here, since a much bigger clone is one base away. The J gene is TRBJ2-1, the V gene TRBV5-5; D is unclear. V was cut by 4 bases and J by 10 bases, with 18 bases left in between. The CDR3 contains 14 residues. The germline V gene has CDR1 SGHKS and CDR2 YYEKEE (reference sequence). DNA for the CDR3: TGTGCCAGCAGCGCAACCCTACACACCTACGAGCAGTTCTTC. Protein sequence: CASSATLHTYEQFF.

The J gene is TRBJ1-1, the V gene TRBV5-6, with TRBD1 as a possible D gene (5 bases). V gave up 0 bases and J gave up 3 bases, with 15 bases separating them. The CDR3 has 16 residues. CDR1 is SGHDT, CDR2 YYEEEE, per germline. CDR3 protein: CASSLGPGGIYTEAFF. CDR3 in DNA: TGTGCCAGCAGCTTGGGCCCCGGGGGGATTTACACTGAAGCTTTCTTT.

CDR3 coding DNA: TGTGCCAGCAGCCCAAACGGACAGGGAGGATATGGCTACACCTTC. It specifies CASSPNGQGGYGYTF. The gene calls are TRBV4-2 and TRBJ1-2; 8 nucleotides match TRBD1. V gave up 4 bases and J gave up 5 bases; unmatched junction bases: 9. This CDR3 has 15 residues. Germline lookup yields CDR1 LGHNA and CDR2 YNFKEQ.

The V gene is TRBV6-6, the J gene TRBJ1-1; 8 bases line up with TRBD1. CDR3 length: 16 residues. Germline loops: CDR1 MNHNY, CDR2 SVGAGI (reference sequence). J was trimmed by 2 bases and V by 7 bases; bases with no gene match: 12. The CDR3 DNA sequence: TGTGCCAGCACCGGGCCGGACAGGGCGGCAAACACTGAAGCTTTCTTT. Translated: CASTGPDRAANTEAFF.

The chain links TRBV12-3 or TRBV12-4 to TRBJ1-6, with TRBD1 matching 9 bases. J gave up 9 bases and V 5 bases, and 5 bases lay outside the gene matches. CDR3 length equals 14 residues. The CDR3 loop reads CASSEQGAGSPLHF. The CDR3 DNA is TGTGCCAGCAGTGAACAGGGGGCCGGTTCACCCCTCCACTTT.

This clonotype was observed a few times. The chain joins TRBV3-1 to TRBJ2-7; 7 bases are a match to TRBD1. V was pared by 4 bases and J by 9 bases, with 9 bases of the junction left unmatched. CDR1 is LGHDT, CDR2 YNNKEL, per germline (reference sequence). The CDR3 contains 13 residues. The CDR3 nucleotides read TGTGCCAGCAGCCCAGGGACAGCTACAGGGCAGTACTTC. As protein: CASSPGTATGQYF.

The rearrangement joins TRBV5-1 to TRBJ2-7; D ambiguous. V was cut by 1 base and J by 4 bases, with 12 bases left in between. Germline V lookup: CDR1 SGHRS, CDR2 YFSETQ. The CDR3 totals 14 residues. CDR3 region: CASSLMLSSYEQYF. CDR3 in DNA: TGCGCCAGCAGCTTGATGCTAAGTTCTTACGAGCAGTACTTC. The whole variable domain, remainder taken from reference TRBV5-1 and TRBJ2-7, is KAGVTQTPRYLIKTRGQQVTLSCSPISGHRSVSWYQQTPGQGLQFLFEYFSETQRNKGNFPGRFSGRQFSNSRSEMNVSTLELGDSALYLCASSLMLSSYEQYFGPGTRLTVT.

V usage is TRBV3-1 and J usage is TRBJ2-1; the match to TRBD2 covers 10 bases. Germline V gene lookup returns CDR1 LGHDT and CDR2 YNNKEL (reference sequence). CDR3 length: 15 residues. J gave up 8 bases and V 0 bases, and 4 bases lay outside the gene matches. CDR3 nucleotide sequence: TGTGCCAGCAGCCAAGATGCTAGCGGGAGATATGAGCAGTTCTTC. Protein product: CASSQDASGRYEQFF.

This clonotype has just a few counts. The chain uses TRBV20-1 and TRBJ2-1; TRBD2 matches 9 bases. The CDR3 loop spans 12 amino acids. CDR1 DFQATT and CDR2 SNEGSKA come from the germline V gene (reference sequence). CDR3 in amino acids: CRGASGNNEQFF. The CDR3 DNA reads TGCAGAGGGGCTAGCGGGAACAATGAGCAGTTCTTC.

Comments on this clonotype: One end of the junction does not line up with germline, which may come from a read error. The CDR3 loop reads CASSRNVATSAYSGTNVLTF. CDR3 in DNA: TGTGCCAGCAGCCGAAACGTAGCGACTAGCGCTTACTCTGGGACCAACGTCCTGACTTTC. The chain is built from TRBV3-1 and TRBJ2-6; 8 nucleotides agree with TRBD2. CDR3 length: 20 amino acids. CDR1 and CDR2 from the germline V gene are LGHDT and YNNKEL (reference sequence).

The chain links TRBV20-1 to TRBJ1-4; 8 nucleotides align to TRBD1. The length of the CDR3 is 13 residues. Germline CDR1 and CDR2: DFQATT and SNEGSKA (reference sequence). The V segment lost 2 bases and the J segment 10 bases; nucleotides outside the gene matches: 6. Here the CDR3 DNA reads TGCAGTGCTAGACCGGACAGGGCTGGAAAACTGTTTTTT. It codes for CSARPDRAGKLFF.

The CDR3 loop is CSARDPEWAKNIQYF. The DNA of the CDR3 is TGCAGTGCTAGAGACCCTGAGTGGGCCAAAAACATTCAGTACTTC. This sequence joins TRBV20-1 and TRBJ2-4, with D unresolved. Germline V gene data show CDR1 as DFQATT and CDR2 as SNEGSKA (reference sequence). The CDR3 sequence is 15 residues long. Trimming removed 0 bases at V and 1 base at J, with 10 bases between.

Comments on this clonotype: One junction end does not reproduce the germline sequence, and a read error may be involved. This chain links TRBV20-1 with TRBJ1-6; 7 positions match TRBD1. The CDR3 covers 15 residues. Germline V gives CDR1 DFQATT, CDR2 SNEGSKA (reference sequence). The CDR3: CSAERRTGRNSPLHF. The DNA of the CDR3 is TGTAGTGCCGAGAGGAGGACAGGAAGAAATTCACCCCTCCACTTT.

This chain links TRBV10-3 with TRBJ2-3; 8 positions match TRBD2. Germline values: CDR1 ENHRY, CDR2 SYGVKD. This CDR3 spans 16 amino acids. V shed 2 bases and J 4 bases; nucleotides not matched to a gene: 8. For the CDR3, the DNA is TGTGCCATCAGTGAGGGGTATAGCGGGAAGGCAGATACGCAGTATTTT. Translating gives CAISEGYSGKADTQYF.

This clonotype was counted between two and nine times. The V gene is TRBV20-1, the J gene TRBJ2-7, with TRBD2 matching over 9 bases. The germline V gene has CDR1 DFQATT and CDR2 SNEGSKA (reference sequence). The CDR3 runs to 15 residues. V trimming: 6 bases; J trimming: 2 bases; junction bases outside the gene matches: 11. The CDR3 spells CSARTASGIAYEQYF. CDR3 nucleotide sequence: TGCAGTGCCAGAACCGCTAGCGGGATCGCCTACGAGCAGTACTTC.

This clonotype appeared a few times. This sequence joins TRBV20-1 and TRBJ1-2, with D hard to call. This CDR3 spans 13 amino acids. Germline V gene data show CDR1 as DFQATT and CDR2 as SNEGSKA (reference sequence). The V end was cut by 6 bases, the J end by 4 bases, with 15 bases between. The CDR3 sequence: CSAPQGQFYGYTF. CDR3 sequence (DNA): TGCAGTGCGCCCCAAGGGCAGTTCTATGGCTACACCTTC.

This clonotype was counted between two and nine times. In DNA, the CDR3 is TGTGCCAGCAGCTTGGGCCCTCTGGAGACCTACGAGCAGTACTTC. Its translation: CASSLGPLETYEQYF. V gene TRBV7-2 combines with J gene TRBJ2-7; D uncertain. Trimming took 3 bases from V and 2 from J, leaving 14 bases between them. This CDR3 region has 15 residues. CDR1 is SGHTA, CDR2 FQGNSA, per germline.

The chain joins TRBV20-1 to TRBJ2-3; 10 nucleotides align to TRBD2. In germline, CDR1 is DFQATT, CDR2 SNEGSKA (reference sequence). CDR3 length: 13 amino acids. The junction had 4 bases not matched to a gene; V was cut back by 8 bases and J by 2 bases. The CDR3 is CSRTSGTTDTQYF. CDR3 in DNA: TGCAGTCGTACTAGCGGGACCACAGATACGCAGTATTTT.

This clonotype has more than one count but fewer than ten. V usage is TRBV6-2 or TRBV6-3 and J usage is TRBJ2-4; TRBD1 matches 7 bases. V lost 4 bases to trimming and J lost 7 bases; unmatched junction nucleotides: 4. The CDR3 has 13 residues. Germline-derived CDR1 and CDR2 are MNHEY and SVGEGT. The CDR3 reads CASSWTGGNIQYF. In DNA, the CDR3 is TGTGCCAGCAGTTGGACAGGTGGTAACATTCAGTACTTC.

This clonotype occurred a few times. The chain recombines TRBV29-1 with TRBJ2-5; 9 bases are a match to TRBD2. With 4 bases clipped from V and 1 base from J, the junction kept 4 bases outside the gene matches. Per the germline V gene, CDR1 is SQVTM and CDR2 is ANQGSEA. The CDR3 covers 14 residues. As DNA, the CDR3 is TGCAGCGTTGCCCTAGCGGGAACCCAAGAGACCCAGTACTTC. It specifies CSVALAGTQETQYF.

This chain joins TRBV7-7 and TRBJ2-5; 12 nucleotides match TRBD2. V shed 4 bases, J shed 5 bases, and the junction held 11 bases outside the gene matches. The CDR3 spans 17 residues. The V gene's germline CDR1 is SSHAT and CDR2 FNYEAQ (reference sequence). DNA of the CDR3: TGTGCCAGCAGCTCAAACCTCCGGACTAGCGGGACTGAGACCCAGTACTTC. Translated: CASSSNLRTSGTETQYF.